A single T cell receptor (beta chain) is shown here with its context. The protocol was immunoSEQ multiplex PCR, while the TCRdb copy is restricted to in-frame clones and leaves out a portion. The sample consists of about 40,000 clones, about 85% of them appearing once. The sort gate was single viable CD3+CD4+CD8-CD45RO+ cells for memory CD4+ T cells. This sample is drawn from a study of memory CD4+ T cells and cytomegalovirus serostatus. The CDR3 length is 17 residues. The trim removed 2 bases at V and 4 bases at J, leaving 10 bases unmatched. CDR1 and CDR2 (germline): MGHRA, YSYEKL. The sequence derives from an adult in good health and CMV-seronegative. The sequenced sample was memory CD4+ T cells from blood. This chain uses TRBV4-1 with TRBJ2-5, with 10 bases aligning to TRBD2. The CDR3 DNA sequence: TGCGCCAGCAGCCAACCCCAGCGGGGGGGCCGAGGAGAGACCCAGTACTTC. It codes for CASSQPQRGGRGETQYF.